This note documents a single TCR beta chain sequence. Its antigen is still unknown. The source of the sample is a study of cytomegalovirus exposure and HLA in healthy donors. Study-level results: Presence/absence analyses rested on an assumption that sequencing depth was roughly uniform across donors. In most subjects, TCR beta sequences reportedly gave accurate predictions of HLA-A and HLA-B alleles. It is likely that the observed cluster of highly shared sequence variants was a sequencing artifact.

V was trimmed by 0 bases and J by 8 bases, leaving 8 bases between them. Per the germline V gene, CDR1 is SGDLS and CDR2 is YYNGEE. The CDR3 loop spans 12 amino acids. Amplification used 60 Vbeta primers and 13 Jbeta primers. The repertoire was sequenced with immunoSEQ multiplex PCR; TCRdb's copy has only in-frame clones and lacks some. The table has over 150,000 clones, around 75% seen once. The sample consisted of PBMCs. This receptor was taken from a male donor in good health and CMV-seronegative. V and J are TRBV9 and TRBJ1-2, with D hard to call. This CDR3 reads CASSVVSGGYTF. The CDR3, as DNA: TGTGCCAGCAGCGTAGTGTCGGGAGGCTACACCTTC.